This passage covers 27 T cell receptor beta chains from one sample sequenced in a study of T cell changes during pregnancy in multiple sclerosis. The assay was immunoSEQ multiplex PCR, and TCRdb's table has in-frame clones only and misses some. The profile covers roughly 57,000 clones, with 80% to 90% appearing a single time and 2% to 3% taken by the ten largest. Sequences were derived from peripheral blood, sampled in the first trimester of pregnancy. The receptors here all came from a female donor with multiple sclerosis, enrolled in a pregnancy study.

This chain connects TRBV10-3 to TRBJ2-1; 10 nucleotides agree with TRBD2. The CDR3 length is 15 residues. CDR1 is ENHRY, CDR2 SYGVKD, per germline. Trimming cost V 6 bases and J 6 bases; bases outside gene matches: 8. For the CDR3, the DNA is TGTGCCATCAGACTTAGCGGGGGGTATTTCAATGAGCAGTTCTTC. It specifies CAIRLSGGYFNEQFF.

The V gene is TRBV28, the J gene TRBJ2-1; 11 nucleotides agree with TRBD2. After removal of 5 bases from V and 3 bases from J, the junction contained 9 bases not matched to a gene. The CDR3 has 17 residues. CDR1 and CDR2 from the germline V gene are MDHEN and SYDVKM. CDR3: CASSRSRTSGHYNEQFF. The CDR3 DNA sequence: TGTGCCAGCAGTAGATCTCGGACTAGCGGGCACTACAATGAGCAGTTCTTC.

V usage is TRBV6-6 and J usage is TRBJ1-2, with a weak D call TRBD1 (5 bases). CDR3 length: 12 residues. Per the germline V gene, CDR1 is MNHNY and CDR2 is SVGAGI (reference sequence). The V end lost 6 bases, the J end lost 4 bases, and 9 bases lay between the germline ends. The CDR3 DNA is TGTGCCAGCAGCCCCGACAGCTATGGCTACACCTTC. Translated: CASSPDSYGYTF.

The chain recombines TRBV14 with TRBJ2-1, with D possibly being TRBD2 (6 bases). Germline values: CDR1 SGHDN, CDR2 FVKESK. This CDR3 contains 15 residues. Trimming took off 1 base at V and 6 bases at J, with 13 bases between the two ends. The DNA for the CDR3 is TGTGCCAGCAGCCAAGGACTAGGGGCGGGCAATGAGCAGTTCTTC. It specifies CASSQGLGAGNEQFF.

V usage is TRBV5-6 and J usage is TRBJ1-2; D perhaps matches TRBD1 (6 bases). V shed 4 bases and J shed 3 bases, with 13 bases lying between them. Germline-derived CDR1 and CDR2 are SGHDT and YYEEEE. CDR3 length: 14 residues. In DNA form, the CDR3 reads TGTGCCAGCAGCCTTAGGACAGCCCACTATGGCTACACCTTC. Translating it yields CASSLRTAHYGYTF. Together with reference TRBV5-6 and TRBJ1-2, the CDR3 gives the full variable domain: DAGVTQSPTHLIKTRGQQVTLRCSPKSGHDTVSWYQQALGQGPQFIFQYYEEEERQRGNFPDRFSGHQFPNYSSELNVNALLLGDSALYLCASSLRTAHYGYTFGSGTRLTVV.

The chain has TRBV7-2 and TRBJ2-7, with D perhaps TRBD1 (6 bases). Trimming took 2 bases from V and 4 from J, leaving 24 bases between them. The CDR3 loop spans 18 amino acids. CDR1 and CDR2 from the germline V gene are SGHTA and FQGNSA. The CDR3 coding sequence is TGTGCCAGCAGCTTAAGTAGGGACCCGGACAGAAAACCGTACGAGCAGTACTTC. Protein sequence: CASSLSRDPDRKPYEQYF.

The chain couples TRBV15 to TRBJ1-1, with a possible D match to TRBD1 (6 bases). The CDR3 loop spans 12 amino acids. Trimming left V 7 bases short and J 5 bases short, with 11 bases between. The germline V gene encodes CDR1 LNHNV and CDR2 YYDKDF (reference sequence). CDR3 nucleotide sequence: TGTGCCACCAATAAACAGGGAACTGAAGCTTTCTTT. Encoded protein: CATNKQGTEAFF.

CDR3 amino acids: CASSEPNSREQYF. The CDR3 DNA reads as TGTGCCAGCAGTGAGCCAAACTCGCGGGAGCAGTACTTC. The chain employs TRBV6-1 and TRBJ2-7; D is uncertain. Germline V CDR1 and CDR2: MNHNS, SASEGT. CDR3 length equals 13 residues. Trimming pared 3 bases from V and 7 bases from J, leaving 13 bases between.

This clone was observed once. The rearrangement joins TRBV27 to TRBJ2-6; TRBD2 matches at 13 bases. V gave up 2 bases and J gave up 2 bases; unmatched junction bases: 12. CDR3 length: 21 residues. In germline, CDR1 is MNHEY, CDR2 SMNVEV (reference sequence). CDR3 DNA: TGTGCCAGCAGTTTAGTTTTCGGACTAGCGGGAGTCGAGACTGGGGCCAACGTCCTGACTTTC. Protein: CASSLVFGLAGVETGANVLTF. Drawing the rest from reference TRBV27 and TRBJ2-6, the complete variable domain is EAQVTQNPRYLITVTGKKLTVTCSQNMNHEYMSWYRQDPGLGLRQIYYSMNVEVTDKGDVPEGYKVSRKEKRNFPLILESPSPNQTSLYFCASSLVFGLAGVETGANVLTFGAGSRLTVL.

Concerning this clone: Compared with germline, one end of the junction differs, possibly owing to a read error. Other DNA sequences within the sample encode an identical CDR3. V is TRBV6-1 and J is TRBJ1-5; TRBD1 is a possible D gene (5 bases). Germline loops: CDR1 MNHNS, CDR2 SASEGT. The CDR3 consists of 16 residues. CDR3 sequence reads: CASSVQERSSNQPQHF. The CDR3 DNA reads as TGTGCCAGTAGTGTACAGGAAAGGTCTAGCAATCAGCCCCAGCATTTT.

This chain joins TRBV7-8 and TRBJ2-1; 7 bases are shared with TRBD2. Germline V lookup: CDR1 SGHVS, CDR2 FQNEAQ. V was clipped by 5 bases and J by 4 bases; unmatched bases: 8. CDR3 length: 15 amino acids. The CDR3 spells CASSPQLAPYNEQFF. CDR3 coding DNA: TGTGCCAGCAGCCCACAACTAGCGCCTTACAATGAGCAGTTCTTC.

V gene TRBV2 combines with J gene TRBJ2-7, with 8 bases identical to TRBD1. The length of the CDR3 is 16 residues. The V gene end was trimmed by 6 bases and the J gene end by 0 bases; junction bases not matched to a gene: 10. Germline CDR1 is SNHLY and CDR2 is FYNNEI. The CDR3 coding sequence is TGTGCCAGCAGACGATTGGTTGACAGGGGCTCCTACGAGCAGTACTTC. It is translated as CASRRLVDRGSYEQYF.

V is TRBV6-1 and J is TRBJ1-5, with 7 bases that match TRBD1. V was clipped by 7 bases and J by 1 base; unmatched bases: 7. Germline CDR1 is MNHNS and CDR2 is SASEGT. CDR3 length: 15 amino acids. The CDR3 loop reads CASNDREGSNQPQHF. Here the CDR3 DNA reads TGTGCCAGCAATGACAGGGAGGGGAGCAATCAGCCCCAGCATTTT.

The chain has TRBV7-2 and TRBJ2-1, with 7 positions matching TRBD2. The ends lost 5 bases at V and 7 bases at J; junction bases unmatched: 11. From germline, CDR1 is SGHTA and CDR2 FQGNSA. The CDR3 consists of 15 residues. The DNA for the CDR3 is TGTGCCAGCAGCCAGCGGGACTCCCCCTGGAATGAGCAGTTCTTC. It codes for CASSQRDSPWNEQFF. Based on the CDR3 plus reference TRBV7-2 and TRBJ2-1, the full variable domain is GAGVSQSPSNKVTEKGKDVELRCDPISGHTALYWYRQSLGQGLEFLIYFQGNSAPDKSGLPSDRFSAERTGGSVSTLTIQRTQQEDSAVYLCASSQRDSPWNEQFFGPGTRLTVL.

This clone was seen more than once but under ten times. This sequence joins TRBV7-6 and TRBJ2-7, with 8 bases that match TRBD1. Per germline, CDR1 SGHVS and CDR2 FNYEAQ. This CDR3 spans 16 amino acids. V shed 5 bases and J 2 bases; nucleotides not matched to a gene: 11. The CDR3 region has the DNA TGTGCCAGCAGCCCAGAGGACAGGGCTCCCACCTACGAGCAGTACTTC. Protein product: CASSPEDRAPTYEQYF. Looking up the rest from reference TRBV7-6 and TRBJ2-7 gives the full variable domain: GAGVSQSPRYKVTKRGQDVALRCDPISGHVSLYWYRQALGQGPEFLTYFNYEAQQDKSGLPNDRFSAERPEGSISTLTIQRTEQRDSAMYRCASSPEDRAPTYEQYFGPGTRLTVT.

The chain recombines TRBV11-2 with TRBJ1-1, with no clear D. Trimming shortened V by 1 base and J by 1 base, and 7 bases separated the two germline ends. CDR3 length equals 14 residues. In germline, CDR1 is SGHAT, CDR2 FQNNGV. The CDR3 sequence: CASSLVSRNTEAFF. The CDR3 nucleotides read TGTGCCAGCAGCTTAGTTTCCAGGAACACTGAAGCTTTCTTT.

The genes are TRBV2 and TRBJ2-7; 14 bases are a match to TRBD2. Germline V gives CDR1 SNHLY, CDR2 FYNNEI. V lost 1 base to trimming and J lost 0 bases; unmatched junction nucleotides: 8. CDR3 size: 19 residues. CDR3 residues: CASSEGTSGRITYSYEQYF. CDR3 bases: TGTGCCAGCAGTGAAGGGACTAGCGGGAGGATAACCTACTCCTACGAGCAGTACTTC.

The chain links TRBV7-2 to TRBJ2-7, with unresolved D. Trimming took 2 bases from V and 3 from J, leaving 14 bases between them. The CDR3 totals 15 residues. CDR1 is SGHTA, CDR2 FQGNSA, per germline. CDR3 DNA sequence: TGTGCCAGCAGCTTACGGTTGGGCAGCAACTACGAGCAGTACTTC. This translates into CASSLRLGSNYEQYF.

This sequence joins TRBV28 and TRBJ1-2; D not certain. Germline V CDR1 and CDR2: MDHEN, SYDVKM. V lost 10 bases and J lost 0, with 12 bases in between. The CDR3 spans 13 residues. In nucleotides, the CDR3 is TGTGCCATCATGACATCGGCTAACTATGGCTACACCTTC. The encoded protein is CAIMTSANYGYTF.

The chain carries TRBV4-1 and TRBJ1-4; D is unresolved. The CDR3 is 18 amino acids. CDR1 and CDR2 from the germline V gene are MGHRA and YSYEKL. Between the trimmed V and J ends, which lost 4 bases and 4 bases, there was a span of 22 bases. The CDR3 reads CASSLTKPPGSFNEKLFF. CDR3 sequence (DNA): TGCGCCAGCAGCCTCACAAAGCCCCCGGGTTCCTTTAATGAAAAACTGTTTTTT.

V and J are TRBV19 and TRBJ1-1, with 9 bases identical to TRBD1. V lost 4 bases, J lost 7 bases, and 4 bases stayed unmatched. The CDR3 length is 13 residues. Germline V gene data show CDR1 as LNHDA and CDR2 as SQIVND (reference sequence). CDR3 residues: CASSTTGGNEAFF. The CDR3 DNA sequence: TGTGCCAGTAGTACTACAGGGGGCAATGAAGCTTTCTTT.

This clone appeared once. The V call is TRBV30, the J call TRBJ1-2, with D tentatively TRBD1 (6 bases). Germline V lookup: CDR1 GTSNPN, CDR2 SVGIG (reference sequence). With 3 bases removed from V and 8 bases from J, the gap between germline ends came to 16 bases. The CDR3 spans 13 residues. In nucleotides, the CDR3 is TGTGCCTGGAGGACAACAGGGTCCCTCGGCTACACCTTC. Encoded protein: CAWRTTGSLGYTF.

A few counts support this clone. The CDR3 nucleotides read TGCGCCAGCAGCCCCGGGATGCGGGCTTTCTTT. It yields the protein CASSPGMRAFF. The J gene is TRBJ1-1, the V gene TRBV4-1; D gene uncertain. CDR1 and CDR2 (germline): MGHRA, YSYEKL. The CDR3 extends over 11 amino acids. V was trimmed by 4 bases and J by 11 bases, leaving 11 bases between them.

The CDR3 loop is CASTVSTYSNQPQHF. In nucleotides, the CDR3 is TGTGCCAGCACCGTATCGACTTACAGCAATCAGCCCCAGCATTTT. The genes are TRBV6-1 and TRBJ1-5; D is uncertain. The length of the CDR3 is 15 residues. Trimming pared 7 bases from V and 1 base from J, leaving 14 bases between. Germline V CDR1 and CDR2: MNHNS, SASEGT.

The chain uses TRBV7-2 and TRBJ1-2; D remains unclear. CDR3 length equals 14 residues. CDR1 is SGHTA and CDR2 is FQGNSA in the germline V gene. The V gene lost 6 bases and the J gene lost 4 bases, with 15 bases spanning the gap. The CDR3 here is CASRPTYTAYGYTF. The DNA of the CDR3 is TGTGCCAGCAGACCGACATACACGGCCTATGGCTACACCTTC.

The rearrangement links TRBV18 to TRBJ1-6, with D possibly matching TRBD1 (5 bases). The V and J ends lost 2 bases and 7 bases respectively, with 9 bases between them. The CDR3 consists of 14 residues. Germline V CDR1 and CDR2: KGHSH, LQKENI. The CDR3 here is CASSPSGGNSPLHF. In nucleotides, the CDR3 is TGTGCCAGCTCACCATCGGGGGGGAATTCACCCCTCCACTTT.

The chain carries TRBV5-6 and TRBJ1-3; D unresolved. Germline-derived CDR1 and CDR2 are SGHDT and YYEEEE. This CDR3 contains 16 residues. V gave up 3 bases and J gave up 0 bases, with 13 bases separating them. The CDR3: CASSSGGRVSGNTIYF. CDR3 nucleotides: TGTGCCAGCAGCTCGGGAGGTCGGGTCTCTGGAAACACCATATATTTT.